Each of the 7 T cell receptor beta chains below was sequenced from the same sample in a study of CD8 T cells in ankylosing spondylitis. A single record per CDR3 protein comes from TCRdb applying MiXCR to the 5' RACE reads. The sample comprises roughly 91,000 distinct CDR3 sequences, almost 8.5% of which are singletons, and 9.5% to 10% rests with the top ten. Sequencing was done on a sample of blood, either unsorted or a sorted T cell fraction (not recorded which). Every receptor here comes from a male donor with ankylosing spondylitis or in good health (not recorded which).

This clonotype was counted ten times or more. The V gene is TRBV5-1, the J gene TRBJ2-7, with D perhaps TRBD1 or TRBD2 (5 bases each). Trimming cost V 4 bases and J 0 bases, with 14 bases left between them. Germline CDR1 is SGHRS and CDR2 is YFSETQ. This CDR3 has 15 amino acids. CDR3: CASSPRDVNSYEQYF. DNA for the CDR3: TGCGCCAGCAGCCCCCGGGACGTTAACTCCTACGAGCAGTACTTC.

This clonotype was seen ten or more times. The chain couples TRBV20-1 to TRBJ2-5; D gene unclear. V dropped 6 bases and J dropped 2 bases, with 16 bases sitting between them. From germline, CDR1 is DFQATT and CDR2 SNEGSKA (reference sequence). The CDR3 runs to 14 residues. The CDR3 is CSAYMDGRQETQYF. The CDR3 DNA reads TGCAGTGCGTACATGGACGGTAGACAAGAGACCCAGTACTTC.

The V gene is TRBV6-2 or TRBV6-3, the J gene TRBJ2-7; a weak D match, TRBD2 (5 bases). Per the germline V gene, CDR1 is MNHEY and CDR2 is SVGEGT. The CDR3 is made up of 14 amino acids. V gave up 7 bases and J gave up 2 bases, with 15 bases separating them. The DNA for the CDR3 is TGTGCCAGCAAAGGATTTAGCGTCCCCTACGAGCAGTACTTC. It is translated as CASKGFSVPYEQYF.

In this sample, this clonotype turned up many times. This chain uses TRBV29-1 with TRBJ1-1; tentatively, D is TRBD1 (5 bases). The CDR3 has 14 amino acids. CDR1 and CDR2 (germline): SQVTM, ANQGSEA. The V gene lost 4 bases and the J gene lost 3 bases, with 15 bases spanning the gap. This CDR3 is CSVGLFGGDTEAFF. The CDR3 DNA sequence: TGCAGCGTTGGCTTATTCGGGGGGGACACTGAAGCTTTCTTT.

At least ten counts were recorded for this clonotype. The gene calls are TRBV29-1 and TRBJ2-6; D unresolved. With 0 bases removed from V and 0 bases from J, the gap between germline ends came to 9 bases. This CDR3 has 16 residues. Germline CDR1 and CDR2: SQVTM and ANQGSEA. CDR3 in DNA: TGCAGCGTTGAAGATCGTGGGGACTCTGGGGCCAACGTCCTGACTTTC. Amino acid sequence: CSVEDRGDSGANVLTF.

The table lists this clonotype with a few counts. The CDR3 DNA reads TGTGCCAGCAGGGTGTTGGGCGGCACCGGGGAGCTGTTTTTT. Protein sequence: CASRVLGGTGELFF. This sequence joins TRBV6-2 or TRBV6-3 and TRBJ2-2, with D unclear. V shed 6 bases and J shed 4 bases, with 12 bases lying between them. The CDR3 contains 14 residues. The germline CDR1 and CDR2 sequences are MNHEY and SVGEGT.

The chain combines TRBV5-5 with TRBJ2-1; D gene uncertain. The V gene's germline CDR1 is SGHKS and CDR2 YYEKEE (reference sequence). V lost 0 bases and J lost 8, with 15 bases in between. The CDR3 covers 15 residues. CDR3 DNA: TGTGCCAGCAGCTTGGCATTCGCTAGATATTATGAGCAGTTCTTC. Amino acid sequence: CASSLAFARYYEQFF.